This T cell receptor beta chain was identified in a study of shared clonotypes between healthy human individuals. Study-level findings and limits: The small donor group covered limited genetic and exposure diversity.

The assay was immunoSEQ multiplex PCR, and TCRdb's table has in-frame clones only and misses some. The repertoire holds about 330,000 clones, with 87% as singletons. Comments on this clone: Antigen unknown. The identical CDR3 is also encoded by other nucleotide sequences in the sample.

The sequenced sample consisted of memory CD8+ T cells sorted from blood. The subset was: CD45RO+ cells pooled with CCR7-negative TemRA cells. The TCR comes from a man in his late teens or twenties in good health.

CDR3 nucleotides: TGCGCCAGCAGCCAAGTCGAAGGGAACACTGAAGCTTTCTTT. Amino acids: CASSQVEGNTEAFF. The V gene is TRBV4-3, the J gene TRBJ1-1, with D unresolved. V was trimmed by 1 base and J by 1 base, leaving 7 bases between them. The germline V gene has CDR1 LGHNA and CDR2 YSLEER. The CDR3 runs 14 residues.